Presented here are 32 T cell receptor beta chains from one specimen sequenced in a study of T cells in Graves' hyperthyroidism and ophthalmopathy. RNA transcripts provided the source from which TCR beta CDR3 regions were amplified. HTBI primers were the set used in a first-round RT-PCR of the TCR CDR3. TCRdb reanalysed the multiplex PCR reads using MiXCR and keeps one entry per CDR3 protein. The sample has about 320,000 distinct CDR3 sequences; roughly 15% are singletons. The source material was blood. The receptors originated from a man younger than 40 with Graves' hyperthyroidism.

This clonotype was seen ten or more times. This sequence joins TRBV28 and TRBJ2-7; D gene uncertain. Germline V gene sequence: CDR1 MDHEN, CDR2 SYDVKM. V was pared by 11 bases and J by 3 bases, with 14 bases between. This CDR3 is 12 amino acids long. The CDR3 loop reads CASEAALYEQYF. CDR3 coding DNA: TGTGCCTCAGAAGCAGCTCTCTACGAGCAGTACTTC. Combining the CDR3 with reference TRBV28 and TRBJ2-7 gives the whole variable domain DVKVTQSSRYLVKRTGEKVFLECVQDMDHENMFWYRQDPGLGLRLIYFSYDVKMKEKGDIPEGYSVSREKKERFSLILESASTNQTSMYLCASEAALYEQYFGPGTRLTVT.

In the case of this clonotype: This sequence may be a read error, since a much larger clone differs from it by one base. The conserved final phenylalanine or tryptophan is absent from the CDR3, which likely points to a read error. The chain employs TRBV18 and TRBJ2-7; no firm D call. V was trimmed by 2 bases and J by 2 bases, leaving 10 bases between them. This CDR3 comprises 14 residues. Germline CDR1 reads KGHSH; CDR2 reads LQKENI. CDR3 nucleotide sequence: TGTGCCAGCTCACCATCAACGAGAACCTACGAGCAGTACATC. Translation gives CASSPSTRTYEQYI.

This clonotype was counted a few times. The chain has TRBV3-1 and TRBJ2-2; TRBD1 might be the D (6 bases). The CDR3 length is 17 residues. V gave up 1 base and J gave up 4 bases, with 16 bases separating them. Germline V gene data show CDR1 as LGHDT and CDR2 as YNNKEL (reference sequence). The CDR3: CASSQGGARGGTGELFF. CDR3 sequence (DNA): TGTGCCAGCAGCCAAGGTGGCGCCCGAGGGGGCACCGGGGAGCTGTTTTTT.

This clonotype was found many times. The chain recombines TRBV30 with TRBJ1-2; possibly TRBD1 for D (6 bases). The V end was cut by 1 base, the J end by 11 bases, with 14 bases between. Germline assignment: CDR1 GTSNPN and CDR2 SVGIG (reference sequence). The CDR3 runs to 12 residues. The CDR3 loop reads CAWSAQRGVYTF. In DNA, the CDR3 is TGTGCCTGGAGTGCCCAAAGGGGGGTGTACACCTTC.

This rearrangement joins TRBV10-1 to TRBJ2-5; D is possibly TRBD2 (6 bases). CDR1 is WNHNN and CDR2 is SYGVQD in the germline V gene (reference sequence). The CDR3 is made up of 16 amino acids. Trimming cost V 2 bases and J 4 bases, with 17 bases left between them. The CDR3 sequence is CASSETGPGGRETQYF. The CDR3 nucleotides read TGCGCCAGCAGTGAGACGGGGCCCGGAGGGCGAGAGACCCAGTACTTC.

The V and J genes are TRBV9 and TRBJ2-7, with 10 bases fitting TRBD2. From germline, CDR1 is SGDLS and CDR2 YYNGEE. V was pared by 0 bases and J by 7 bases, with 1 base of the junction left unmatched. The CDR3 is 13 residues long. For the CDR3, the DNA is TGTGCCAGCAGCGTAGTAGCGGGGGGAGAGCAGTACTTC. Translated, it gives CASSVVAGGEQYF.

This clonotype was seen ten or more times. The chain employs TRBV7-2 and TRBJ1-2, with D maybe TRBD1 (5 bases). Germline V CDR1 and CDR2: SGHTA, FQGNSA. Trimming took 6 bases from V and 4 from J, leaving 12 bases between them. This CDR3 comprises 13 residues. The DNA for the CDR3 is TGTGCCAGCAGTCAAGACAGACGCTATGGCTACACCTTC. Translation: CASSQDRRYGYTF.

There are many counts of this clonotype. This chain uses TRBV20-1 with TRBJ1-1; D gene ambiguous. The CDR3 loop spans 13 amino acids. Germline V gene lookup returns CDR1 DFQATT and CDR2 SNEGSKA (reference sequence). Between the trimmed V and J ends, which lost 2 bases and 0 bases, there was a span of 7 bases. The CDR3 DNA sequence: TGCAGTGCTAGATCGCAGGTGAACACTGAAGCTTTCTTT. Translating it yields CSARSQVNTEAFF.

The sample holds many counts of this clonotype. The rearrangement uses TRBV20-1 and TRBJ2-7, with D possibly matching TRBD1 (6 bases). V was pared by 6 bases and J by 2 bases, with 14 bases between. CDR1 is DFQATT and CDR2 is SNEGSKA in the germline V gene (reference sequence). This CDR3 spans 13 amino acids. The CDR3 DNA is TGCAGTGCCAACCCCAGGGGTACCTACGAGCAGTACTTC. It codes for CSANPRGTYEQYF.

The chain recombines TRBV19 with TRBJ2-7; D is unresolved. Trimming took off 10 bases at V and 0 bases at J, with 10 bases between the two ends. CDR3 length: 12 residues. The germline V gene encodes CDR1 LNHDA and CDR2 SQIVND (reference sequence). The CDR3 sequence: CATSDGSYEQYF. The CDR3 nucleotides are TGTGCCACCTCGGACGGCTCCTACGAGCAGTACTTC.

The chain carries TRBV7-9 and TRBJ2-7; 7 bases align to TRBD1. The CDR3 is made up of 14 amino acids. Germline lookup yields CDR1 SEHNR and CDR2 FQNEAQ (reference sequence). V was pared by 5 bases and J by 3 bases, with 7 bases of the junction left unmatched. The CDR3 spells CASSETGKDYEQYF. The CDR3 DNA follows: TGTGCCAGCAGCGAGACAGGGAAAGACTACGAGCAGTACTTC. Full variable domain (outside the CDR3, taken from reference TRBV7-9 and TRBJ2-7): DTGVSQNPRHKITKRGQNVTFRCDPISEHNRLYWYRQTLGQGPEFLTYFQNEAQLEKSRLLSDRFSAERPKGSFSTLEIQRTEQGDSAMYLCASSETGKDYEQYFGPGTRLTVT.

This clonotype turned up a few times. This chain joins TRBV29-1 and TRBJ2-7, with a weak D call TRBD1 (7 bases). The CDR3 extends over 12 amino acids. The germline CDR1 and CDR2 sequences are SQVTM and ANQGSEA. Trimming removed 8 bases from V and 7 bases from J, with 18 bases in between. The CDR3 loop is CSTRTGGGEQYF. CDR3 in DNA: TGCAGCACCCGGACAGGAGGGGGGGAGCAGTACTTC.

This clonotype was detected ten times or more. The gene calls are TRBV12-3 or TRBV12-4 and TRBJ2-7, with TRBD1 as a possible D gene (6 bases). Trimming pared 5 bases from V and 5 bases from J, leaving 16 bases between. This CDR3 spans 14 amino acids. CDR3 protein: CASSLSSGENEQYF. The CDR3 region has the DNA TGTGCCAGCAGTCTTAGTTCAGGGGAGAACGAGCAGTACTTC.

This clonotype was seen many times. J is TRBJ1-4 and V is TRBV28; possible D gene TRBD1, 5 bases. This CDR3 spans 15 amino acids. Germline V gives CDR1 MDHEN, CDR2 SYDVKM. The germline V and J ends were trimmed by 7 bases and 7 bases, with 19 bases remaining between them. CDR3 DNA sequence: TGTGCCAGCAATCCCCTAGGGGTTGGGGGTGAAAAACTGTTTTTT. This encodes CASNPLGVGGEKLFF.

This clonotype was observed many times. This chain joins TRBV28 and TRBJ2-1; 7 positions agree with TRBD1. Losses at the gene ends were 5 bases for V and 4 bases for J; bases not matched to a gene: 14. From germline, CDR1 is MDHEN and CDR2 SYDVKM. The CDR3 is made up of 17 amino acids. The CDR3 loop is CASSIARGQTVYNEQFF. Here the CDR3 DNA reads TGTGCCAGCAGTATTGCGAGGGGACAGACGGTTTACAATGAGCAGTTCTTC.

There are many counts of this clonotype. The chain links TRBV5-1 to TRBJ1-2, with 11 positions matching TRBD1. After removal of 2 bases from V and 8 bases from J, the junction contained 8 bases not matched to a gene. This CDR3 spans 15 amino acids. Germline V lookup: CDR1 SGHRS, CDR2 YFSETQ. Here the CDR3 reads CASSLRTGGAGGYTF. As DNA, the CDR3 is TGCGCCAGCAGCTTACGGACAGGGGGCGCCGGGGGCTACACCTTC.

This chain links TRBV6-2 or TRBV6-3 with TRBJ2-1, with D possibly matching TRBD1 (6 bases). The length of the CDR3 is 15 residues. Germline CDR1 MNHEY, CDR2 SVGEGT. Trimming removed 7 bases from V and 0 bases from J, with 13 bases in between. The CDR3 protein is CASKTGLSSYNEQFF. CDR3 DNA sequence: TGTGCCAGCAAGACAGGCTTGAGCTCCTACAATGAGCAGTTCTTC.

CDR3 amino acids: CASSFGVIHAYEQYF. The CDR3 bases are TGCGCCAGCAGCTTTGGGGTAATTCACGCCTACGAGCAGTACTTC. The rearrangement joins TRBV5-1 to TRBJ2-7; D not certain. CDR3 length: 15 amino acids. V was shortened by 2 bases and J by 2 bases, with 14 bases between the two germline ends. The germline CDR1 and CDR2 sequences are SGHRS and YFSETQ.

The table lists this clonotype with many counts. V gene TRBV5-1 combines with J gene TRBJ2-5, with TRBD2 as a possible D gene (5 bases). Trimming stripped 4 bases from V and 5 bases from J, with 12 bases between. Germline V gene data show CDR1 as SGHRS and CDR2 as YFSETQ. The CDR3 consists of 13 residues. As DNA, the CDR3 is TGCGCCAGCAGCGCAAGACTAAGGGAGACCCAGTACTTC. Translated, it gives CASSARLRETQYF. Looking up the rest from reference TRBV5-1 and TRBJ2-5 gives the full variable domain: KAGVTQTPRYLIKTRGQQVTLSCSPISGHRSVSWYQQTPGQGLQFLFEYFSETQRNKGNFPGRFSGRQFSNSRSEMNVSTLELGDSALYLCASSARLRETQYFGPGTRLLVL.

V is TRBV7-6 and J is TRBJ2-3, with TRBD1 matching 10 bases. The germline V gene encodes CDR1 SGHVS and CDR2 FNYEAQ. This CDR3 has 15 residues. J was trimmed by 7 bases and V by 5 bases; bases with no gene match: 9. The CDR3 region is CASSAGQGFINTQYF. The DNA for the CDR3 is TGTGCCAGCAGCGCGGGACAGGGGTTTATAAATACGCAGTATTTT.

This clonotype was seen a handful of times. V and J are TRBV6-2 or TRBV6-3 and TRBJ2-1; tentative D call: TRBD2 (6 bases). V was shortened by 4 bases and J by 0 bases, with 13 bases between the two germline ends. This CDR3 spans 16 amino acids. The germline CDR1 and CDR2 sequences are MNHEY and SVGEGT. CDR3 sequence (DNA): TGTGCCAGCAGTTTCGGGACGGGAGTCTCCTACAATGAGCAGTTCTTC. It codes for CASSFGTGVSYNEQFF.

The chain couples TRBV7-9 to TRBJ2-5; tentatively, D is TRBD1 (5 bases). This CDR3 contains 15 residues. V shed 1 base and J shed 4 bases, with 13 bases lying between them. Germline assignment: CDR1 SEHNR and CDR2 FQNEAQ (reference sequence). CDR3 coding DNA: TGTGCCAGCAGCTTAGTCCAGGGTAATCGAGAGACCCAGTACTTC. It codes for CASSLVQGNRETQYF.

This clonotype was counted ten times or more. The chain couples TRBV30 to TRBJ1-3; no reliable D call. The CDR3 loop spans 14 amino acids. V lost 0 bases to trimming and J lost 0 bases, with 6 bases between them. Looked up from germline, CDR1 is GTSNPN and CDR2 is SVGIG (reference sequence). CDR3 coding DNA: TGTGCCTGGAGTGTTCTTGGCTCTGGAAACACCATATATTTT. Protein: CAWSVLGSGNTIYF. Together with reference TRBV30 and TRBJ1-3, the CDR3 gives the full variable domain: SQTIHQWPATLVQPVGSPLSLECTVEGTSNPNLYWYRQAAGRGLQLLFYSVGIGQISSEVPQNLSASRPQDRQFILSSKKLLLSDSGFYLCAWSVLGSGNTIYFGEGSWLTVV.

This clonotype was seen at least ten times. The V call is TRBV11-2, the J call TRBJ1-3; D may be TRBD1 (6 bases). Deletions cut 3 bases from V and 2 bases from J, with 14 bases between. Germline V CDR1 and CDR2: SGHAT, FQNNGV. This CDR3 has 16 amino acids. The CDR3 reads CASSLAKQGPGNTIYF. The CDR3 nucleotides read TGTGCCAGCAGCTTGGCTAAACAGGGCCCTGGAAACACCATATATTTT.

The gene calls are TRBV7-2 and TRBJ2-1; possible D gene TRBD1, 6 bases. With 5 bases removed from V and 4 bases from J, the gap between germline ends came to 12 bases. Germline loops: CDR1 SGHTA, CDR2 FQGNSA. This CDR3 contains 14 residues. The CDR3 coding sequence is TGTGCCAGCAGCCCGCCAGGGGCATACAATGAGCAGTTCTTC. Its translation is CASSPPGAYNEQFF.

This clonotype was detected many times. V usage is TRBV11-2 and J usage is TRBJ2-7, with D maybe TRBD2 (6 bases). Per germline, CDR1 SGHAT and CDR2 FQNNGV. The CDR3 runs 14 residues. Trimming left V 0 bases short and J 6 bases short, with 12 bases between. The CDR3 DNA follows: TGTGCCAGCAGCTTAGAATGGGCAGCGGGCGAGCAGTACTTC. This codes for CASSLEWAAGEQYF.

This clonotype was recorded many times. The rearrangement uses TRBV6-5 and TRBJ2-7; D not certain. Trimming stripped 2 bases from V and 1 base from J, with 12 bases between. This CDR3 has 15 amino acids. CDR1 and CDR2 (germline): MNHEY, SVGAGI. Here the CDR3 reads CASSYPPGPSYEQYF. CDR3 in DNA: TGTGCCAGCAGTTACCCCCCGGGCCCTTCCTACGAGCAGTACTTC.

This sequence joins TRBV7-9 and TRBJ1-1; TRBD1 matches at 7 bases. V trimming: 5 bases; J trimming: 8 bases; junction bases outside the gene matches: 5. This CDR3 has 12 residues. The germline V gene encodes CDR1 SEHNR and CDR2 FQNEAQ (reference sequence). CDR3 sequence: CASSDTQGEAFF. CDR3 sequence (DNA): TGTGCCAGCAGCGATACACAGGGGGAAGCTTTCTTT.

The chain is built from TRBV20-1 and TRBJ2-7; unclear D gene. Looked up from germline, CDR1 is DFQATT and CDR2 is SNEGSKA (reference sequence). This CDR3 is 15 amino acids long. V lost 3 bases, J lost 0 bases, and 15 bases lay in between. CDR3: CSASKDALSSYEQYF. The CDR3 region has the DNA TGCAGTGCTAGTAAGGACGCCTTGAGCTCCTACGAGCAGTACTTC.

This clonotype has at least ten counts. The chain joins TRBV3-1 to TRBJ1-2; 9 nucleotides align to TRBD1. The CDR3 totals 15 residues. Germline V gene lookup returns CDR1 LGHDT and CDR2 YNNKEL (reference sequence). The V and J ends lost 2 bases and 6 bases, in that order; junction bases with no gene match: 7. The CDR3 region is CASSQRTGDRDGYTF. CDR3 nucleotides: TGTGCCAGCAGCCAAAGGACAGGGGATAGGGATGGCTACACCTTC. The full variable domain, completed using reference TRBV3-1 and TRBJ1-2, is DTAVSQTPKYLVTQMGNDKSIKCEQNLGHDTMYWYKQDSKKFLKIMFSYNNKELIINETVPNRFSPKSPDKAHLNLHINSLELGDSAVYFCASSQRTGDRDGYTFGSGTRLTVV.

The chain uses TRBV28 and TRBJ1-1; TRBD1 matches 7 bases. Germline CDR1 and CDR2: MDHEN and SYDVKM. This CDR3 has 13 amino acids. The V segment lost 5 bases and the J segment 11 bases; nucleotides outside the gene matches: 11. For the CDR3, the DNA is TGTGCCAGCAGTACAGGGGTGGAAGTACACGCTTTCTTT. Encoded protein: CASSTGVEVHAFF. Drawing the rest from reference TRBV28 and TRBJ1-1, the complete variable domain is DVKVTQSSRYLVKRTGEKVFLECVQDMDHENMFWYRQDPGLGLRLIYFSYDVKMKEKGDIPEGYSVSREKKERFSLILESASTNQTSMYLCASSTGVEVHAFFGQGTRLTVV.

This clonotype has ten or more counts. CDR3 protein: CASSLIPPSGGDEQFF. CDR3 coding DNA: TGTGCCAGCAGCTTAATCCCCCCTAGCGGGGGTGATGAGCAGTTCTTC. J is TRBJ2-1 and V is TRBV7-3, with 10 bases aligning to TRBD2. The J segment lost 8 bases and the V segment lost 1 base, leaving 8 bases of the junction unmatched. Germline CDR1 SGHTA, CDR2 FQGTGA. This CDR3 contains 16 residues. The full variable domain, its missing parts supplied by reference TRBV7-3 and TRBJ2-1, is GAGVSQTPSNKVTEKGKYVELRCDPISGHTALYWYRQSLGQGPEFLIYFQGTGAADDSGLPNDRFFAVRPEGSVSTLKIQRTERGDSAVYLCASSLIPPSGGDEQFFGPGTRLTVL.